A single sample is the source of the 26 T cell receptor beta chains below, sequenced in a study of cytomegalovirus exposure and HLA in healthy donors. Generated by immunoSEQ multiplex PCR, the TCRdb table keeps only in-frame clones and is missing some. The sample lists about 160,000 clones, about 90% seen once, with approximately 3% in the top ten. The specimen sequenced was PBMCs. The receptor set was obtained from a woman aged 18-29 years in good health and CMV-seropositive.

V gene TRBV28 combines with J gene TRBJ2-3, with D perhaps TRBD2 (6 bases). The CDR3 has 13 residues. The germline gives CDR1 MDHEN, CDR2 SYDVKM. Trimming removed 6 bases from V and 6 bases from J, with 13 bases in between. CDR3 in DNA: TGTGCCAGCAGCCGTGGGGGGTCGGATACGCAGTATTTT. As protein: CASSRGGSDTQYF.

In DNA, the CDR3 is TGTGCCAGTAAAGAGGGGGACACCGGGGAGCTGTTTTTT. Translated: CASKEGDTGELFF. The chain couples TRBV19 to TRBJ2-2, with D perhaps TRBD1 (6 bases). Trimming stripped 7 bases from V and 3 bases from J, with 9 bases between. The CDR3 spans 13 residues. Germline-derived CDR1 and CDR2 are LNHDA and SQIVND (reference sequence).

The genes are TRBV7-9 and TRBJ1-2; maybe TRBD1 (6 bases). This CDR3 is 13 amino acids long. Germline V gives CDR1 SEHNR, CDR2 FQNEAQ (reference sequence). The V and J ends lost 4 bases and 5 bases respectively, with 11 bases between them. The CDR3 DNA reads TGTGCCAGCAGCTCGGACAGTAAATATGGCTACACCTTC. Translated: CASSSDSKYGYTF.

The chain couples TRBV4-1 to TRBJ1-3; TRBD1 might be the D (5 bases). Trimming removed 0 bases from V and 0 bases from J, with 9 bases in between. The CDR3 spans 16 residues. Looked up from germline, CDR1 is MGHRA and CDR2 is YSYEKL. The CDR3 nucleotides read TGCGCCAGCAGCCAAGAGGGACTGAACTCTGGAAACACCATATATTTT. This codes for CASSQEGLNSGNTIYF.

The chain has TRBV27 and TRBJ1-5, with D tentatively TRBD1 (5 bases). The germline gives CDR1 MNHEY, CDR2 SMNVEV (reference sequence). This CDR3 region has 14 residues. V was shortened by 6 bases and J by 3 bases, with 12 bases between the two germline ends. CDR3 DNA sequence: TGTGCCAGCAGGACCACAGGAAACAATCAGCCCCAGCATTTT. It specifies CASRTTGNNQPQHF.

The V gene is TRBV2, the J gene TRBJ1-2; D not resolved. The germline V gene has CDR1 SNHLY and CDR2 FYNNEI. This CDR3 has 12 residues. The CDR3 protein is CEVERAVGGYTF. The CDR3 DNA reads TGTGAAGTAGAGAGGGCGGTGGGCGGCTACACCTTC.

This chain joins TRBV5-1 and TRBJ2-5, with 7 bases identical to TRBD1. Germline values: CDR1 SGHRS, CDR2 YFSETQ. The CDR3 is made up of 15 amino acids. The trim removed 1 base at V and 5 bases at J, leaving 8 bases unmatched. CDR3 protein: CASSLSRQGGETQYF. CDR3 sequence (DNA): TGCGCCAGCAGCTTGTCCCGACAGGGCGGCGAGACCCAGTACTTC.

This clone occurred once. The chain's CDR3 is CASSQDRGRGSPLHF. The CDR3 DNA reads TGCGCCAGCAGCCAAGACAGGGGTAGGGGTTCACCCCTCCACTTT. The chain carries TRBV4-1 and TRBJ1-6; maybe TRBD1 (6 bases). Germline V gives CDR1 MGHRA, CDR2 YSYEKL. The CDR3 totals 15 residues. The germline V and J ends were trimmed by 0 bases and 9 bases, with 12 bases remaining between them.

This sequence joins TRBV18 and TRBJ2-5, with 11 positions matching TRBD2. The V segment lost 6 bases and the J segment 3 bases; nucleotides outside the gene matches: 15. Germline values: CDR1 KGHSH, CDR2 LQKENI. The CDR3 has 18 residues. For the CDR3, the DNA is TGTGCCAGCTCGCAACAGCGCCCGACTAGCGGGATAAAAGAGACCCAGTACTTC. Amino acid sequence: CASSQQRPTSGIKETQYF.

This sequence joins TRBV5-1 and TRBJ1-1; no clear D. CDR3 size: 13 residues. Germline V lookup: CDR1 SGHRS, CDR2 YFSETQ. Trimming stripped 0 bases from V and 2 bases from J, with 5 bases between. The CDR3 DNA follows: TGCGCCAGCAGCTTGGTAGTTAACACTGAAGCTTTCTTT. It yields the protein CASSLVVNTEAFF.

This rearrangement joins TRBV6-4 to TRBJ1-2, with D maybe TRBD1 (6 bases). Germline CDR1 and CDR2: MRHNA and SNTAGT. V was clipped by 4 bases and J by 2 bases, with 11 bases between them. The CDR3 totals 14 residues. As DNA, the CDR3 is TGTGCCAGCAGTGGTCCAGGGGTAAACTATGGCTACACCTTC. Translated: CASSGPGVNYGYTF.

The V call is TRBV6-6, the J call TRBJ1-5, with 9 bases lining up with TRBD1. Germline-derived CDR1 and CDR2 are MNHNY and SVGAGI (reference sequence). Losses at the gene ends were 8 bases for V and 2 bases for J; bases not matched to a gene: 7. This CDR3 region has 15 residues. CDR3 in amino acids: CASSDRDRGNQPQHF. DNA of the CDR3: TGTGCCAGCTCCGACCGGGACAGGGGCAATCAGCCCCAGCATTTT.

The chain links TRBV5-4 to TRBJ2-7, with 7 bases fitting TRBD1. The ends lost 3 bases at V and 2 bases at J; junction bases unmatched: 5. Germline V lookup: CDR1 SGHNT, CDR2 YYREEE (reference sequence). CDR3 length equals 14 residues. CDR3: CASSSGDRAYEQYF. The CDR3 coding sequence is TGTGCCAGCAGCTCCGGCGACAGGGCCTACGAGCAGTACTTC.

This clone occurred once. The rearrangement joins TRBV5-4 to TRBJ2-5, with TRBD2 matching over 7 bases. Germline CDR1 is SGHNT and CDR2 is YYREEE (reference sequence). V was clipped by 0 bases and J by 1 base; unmatched bases: 6. The CDR3 loop spans 16 amino acids. The CDR3 reads CASSLGASGPQETQYF. The CDR3 DNA reads as TGTGCCAGCAGCTTGGGGGCTAGCGGACCCCAAGAGACCCAGTACTTC.

The chain couples TRBV5-1 to TRBJ2-6, with a weak D call TRBD1 (6 bases). CDR3 size: 17 residues. Looked up from germline, CDR1 is SGHRS and CDR2 is YFSETQ. The V end was cut by 4 bases, the J end by 0 bases, with 14 bases between. CDR3 protein: CASSGGSYRSGANVLTF. DNA of the CDR3: TGCGCCAGCAGCGGGGGCTCCTACCGCTCTGGGGCCAACGTCCTGACTTTC.

CDR3 in DNA: TGCGCCAGCAGCTTTCCGGGACTAGGAAACGAGCAGTACTTC. Its protein product is CASSFPGLGNEQYF. The genes are TRBV5-1 and TRBJ2-7; 8 nucleotides agree with TRBD2. J lost 5 bases, V lost 2 bases, and 6 bases had no gene match. CDR1 is SGHRS and CDR2 is YFSETQ in the germline V gene. This CDR3 region has 14 residues.

V and J are TRBV7-3 and TRBJ2-3, with 7 positions matching TRBD2. Losses at the gene ends were 1 base for V and 3 bases for J; bases not matched to a gene: 7. Germline V gives CDR1 SGHTA, CDR2 FQGTGA. This CDR3 region has 16 residues. Here the CDR3 DNA reads TGTGCCAGCAGCTTAATGGGCGGGAGACGAACAGATACGCAGTATTTT. Translating it yields CASSLMGGRRTDTQYF.

The chain recombines TRBV5-6 with TRBJ2-5; TRBD1 matches 8 bases. The V segment lost 4 bases and the J segment 0 bases; nucleotides outside the gene matches: 5. The CDR3 runs to 15 residues. From germline, CDR1 is SGHDT and CDR2 YYEEEE. The CDR3 is CASSVDREYQETQYF. As DNA, the CDR3 is TGTGCCAGCAGCGTGGACAGGGAATACCAAGAGACCCAGTACTTC. Complete variable domain (other parts from reference TRBV5-6 and TRBJ2-5): DAGVTQSPTHLIKTRGQQVTLRCSPKSGHDTVSWYQQALGQGPQFIFQYYEEEERQRGNFPDRFSGHQFPNYSSELNVNALLLGDSALYLCASSVDREYQETQYFGPGTRLLVL.

The V and J genes are TRBV5-1 and TRBJ2-3; 12 nucleotides align to TRBD2. This CDR3 is 17 amino acids long. The V gene end was trimmed by 0 bases and the J gene end by 5 bases; junction bases not matched to a gene: 7. CDR1 SGHRS and CDR2 YFSETQ come from the germline V gene. The CDR3 DNA reads as TGCGCCAGCAGCTTGGCCAAGCCGGGACTAGCGGGAGATACGCAGTATTTT. Translation gives CASSLAKPGLAGDTQYF.

The chain links TRBV11-2 to TRBJ1-2; the D gene is possibly TRBD1 (6 bases). Germline V CDR1 and CDR2: SGHAT, FQNNGV. The CDR3 is 15 amino acids. V was pared by 5 bases and J by 5 bases, with 18 bases between. The CDR3 loop reads CASSTTPGQAYGYTF. Here the CDR3 DNA reads TGTGCCAGCAGCACGACCCCGGGACAAGCTTATGGCTACACCTTC.

CDR3 protein: CASSPRTSGGRGRTDTQYF. CDR3 nucleotide sequence: TGTGCCAGCAGCCCGAGGACTAGCGGGGGGCGGGGTCGCACAGATACGCAGTATTTT. J is TRBJ2-3 and V is TRBV9, with 14 bases aligning to TRBD2. Unmatched junction bases numbered 11, after V lost 4 bases and J lost 1 base. The CDR3 totals 19 residues. Germline CDR1 and CDR2: SGDLS and YYNGEE.

This rearrangement joins TRBV28 to TRBJ2-3; 7 positions agree with TRBD1. V shed 4 bases, J shed 0 bases, and the junction held 4 bases outside the gene matches. Germline lookup yields CDR1 MDHEN and CDR2 SYDVKM. The CDR3 is 15 residues long. In DNA, the CDR3 is TGTGCCAGCAGTTCCGACAGGGCTAGCACAGATACGCAGTATTTT. Its protein is CASSSDRASTDTQYF.

The chain uses TRBV5-6 and TRBJ2-3; 10 bases fit TRBD2. V lost 4 bases, J lost 5 bases, and 7 bases stayed unmatched. Germline V lookup: CDR1 SGHDT, CDR2 YYEEEE. The CDR3 runs 15 residues. DNA of the CDR3: TGTGCCAGCAGCGTCCCGGGACTAGCGAAAGATACGCAGTATTTT. It yields the protein CASSVPGLAKDTQYF.

The genes are TRBV4-3 and TRBJ2-3; D perhaps matches TRBD2 (7 bases). Trimming pared 2 bases from V and 5 bases from J, leaving 11 bases between. The germline V gene has CDR1 LGHNA and CDR2 YSLEER. This CDR3 is 14 amino acids long. CDR3 nucleotide sequence: TGCGCCAGCAGCCAAACGAGGGGGGGAGATACGCAGTATTTT. Its translation: CASSQTRGGDTQYF.

This chain links TRBV7-2 with TRBJ1-1; D may be TRBD1 (5 bases). Germline values: CDR1 SGHTA, CDR2 FQGNSA. Trimming shortened V by 5 bases and J by 12 bases, and 16 bases separated the two germline ends. The length of the CDR3 is 12 residues. The CDR3 region is CASSHGGLGTFF. CDR3 bases: TGTGCCAGCAGCCACGGGGGACTCGGAACTTTCTTT.

This sequence joins TRBV5-1 and TRBJ2-3; D is unclear. The CDR3 is 16 residues long. The V gene lost 0 bases and the J gene lost 0 bases, with 11 bases spanning the gap. The germline CDR1 and CDR2 sequences are SGHRS and YFSETQ. DNA of the CDR3: TGCGCCAGCAGCTTGGGGGCTATTACGAGCACAGATACGCAGTATTTT. Amino acids: CASSLGAITSTDTQYF.